Below are 27 T cell receptor beta chains sequenced from a single sample in a study of cytomegalovirus exposure and HLA in healthy donors. This PCR relied on a set of 60 Vbeta primers and 13 Jbeta primers. The method was immunoSEQ multiplex PCR; TCRdb's version includes in-frame clones alone and lacks a portion of them. The sample includes some 170,000 clones, around 74% of them seen just once. Sequencing was done on a sample of PBMCs. The receptor source for this set is a male donor in good health and CMV-seronegative.

The rearrangement links TRBV9 to TRBJ2-3, with D perhaps matching TRBD1 (6 bases). CDR3 length: 15 residues. V was trimmed by 0 bases and J by 0 bases, leaving 8 bases between them. Germline CDR1 reads SGDLS; CDR2 reads YYNGEE. CDR3 region: CASSVVDSSTDTQYF. In DNA, the CDR3 is TGTGCCAGCAGCGTAGTGGACAGCAGCACAGATACGCAGTATTTT.

The CDR3 DNA sequence: TGTGCCAGCAGCCCTTACTCCTACAATGAGCAGTTCTTC. Its translation is CASSPYSYNEQFF. The rearrangement uses TRBV9 and TRBJ2-1; D remains ambiguous. The CDR3 length is 13 residues. Trimming removed 4 bases at V and 0 bases at J, with 5 bases between. Per the germline V gene, CDR1 is SGDLS and CDR2 is YYNGEE.

The V gene is TRBV11-3, the J gene TRBJ2-3; tentative D call: TRBD2 (6 bases). The germline gives CDR1 SGHNT, CDR2 YENEEA. The CDR3 is 16 residues long. V was clipped by 5 bases and J by 4 bases, with 19 bases between them. The CDR3 loop is CASSAGWGGGADTQYF. The CDR3 region has the DNA TGTGCCAGCAGCGCCGGATGGGGTGGCGGGGCAGATACGCAGTATTTT.

The table lists this clone with a count of one. This sequence joins TRBV5-6 and TRBJ2-1, with D possibly TRBD2 on 6 matching bases. Germline V gene data show CDR1 as SGHDT and CDR2 as YYEEEE. V lost 1 base and J 7 bases, leaving 12 bases between the germline ends. The CDR3 covers 14 residues. In DNA form, the CDR3 reads TGTGCCAGCAGCTTGTTTTCACGGGAGAATGAGCAGTTCTTC. It codes for CASSLFSRENEQFF.

This clone was detected once. This chain uses TRBV6-1 with TRBJ2-3; TRBD2 agrees at 9 bases. V lost 3 bases, J lost 9 bases, and 13 bases stayed unmatched. The germline gives CDR1 MNHNS, CDR2 SASEGT. The CDR3 is 16 amino acids. The CDR3 coding sequence is TGTGCCAGCAGTGATCAACCGGGTGGCGGGAGGGGAACGCAGTATTTT. This sequence encodes CASSDQPGGGRGTQYF.

V usage is TRBV5-4 and J usage is TRBJ2-7; a weak D match, TRBD1 (5 bases). V gave up 0 bases and J gave up 3 bases, with 16 bases separating them. Germline V gives CDR1 SGHNT, CDR2 YYREEE (reference sequence). The CDR3 totals 16 residues. In DNA form, the CDR3 reads TGTGCCAGCAGCTTGGAACCAGGGCGGTTGGGCTACGAGCAGTACTTC. This codes for CASSLEPGRLGYEQYF.

This clone was observed a handful of times. The chain joins TRBV7-7 to TRBJ2-1; D is uncertain. This CDR3 has 13 residues. Trimming took off 2 bases at V and 10 bases at J, with 12 bases between the two ends. CDR1 and CDR2 from the germline V gene are SSHAT and FNYEAQ (reference sequence). CDR3 residues: CASSLTPTSEQFF. Here the CDR3 DNA reads TGTGCCAGCAGCTTAACCCCCACATCGGAGCAGTTCTTC. Full variable domain (remainder filled in from reference TRBV7-7 and TRBJ2-1): GAGVSQSPRYKVTKRGQDVTLRCDPISSHATLYWYQQALGQGPEFLTYFNYEAQPDKSGLPSDRFSAERPEGSISTLTIQRTEQRDSAMYRCASSLTPTSEQFFGPGTRLTVL.

The rearrangement uses TRBV28 and TRBJ1-1; D remains unclear. This CDR3 comprises 13 residues. Trimming left V 5 bases short and J 4 bases short, with 11 bases between. Germline V gene sequence: CDR1 MDHEN, CDR2 SYDVKM. CDR3 residues: CASSLGVTTEAFF. The CDR3 DNA follows: TGTGCCAGCAGTCTGGGAGTGACCACTGAAGCTTTCTTT.

The gene calls are TRBV30 and TRBJ1-5, with 8 bases aligning to TRBD1. V lost 1 base and J lost 5; bases outside the gene matches: 4. CDR1 is GTSNPN and CDR2 is SVGIG in the germline V gene (reference sequence). This CDR3 has 14 residues. In DNA form, the CDR3 reads TGTGCCTGGAGTGACGGACAGGGCTATCAGCCCCAGCATTTT. Protein: CAWSDGQGYQPQHF.

J is TRBJ1-5 and V is TRBV28; 8 positions agree with TRBD1. Looked up from germline, CDR1 is MDHEN and CDR2 is SYDVKM. The CDR3 spans 15 residues. V was pared by 5 bases and J by 4 bases, with 7 bases of the junction left unmatched. The CDR3 loop reads CASSPRTGTNQPQHF. CDR3 nucleotides: TGTGCCAGCAGTCCCCGGACAGGGACGAATCAGCCCCAGCATTTT. Together with reference TRBV28 and TRBJ1-5, the CDR3 gives the full variable domain: DVKVTQSSRYLVKRTGEKVFLECVQDMDHENMFWYRQDPGLGLRLIYFSYDVKMKEKGDIPEGYSVSREKKERFSLILESASTNQTSMYLCASSPRTGTNQPQHFGDGTRLSIL.

In this sample, this clone turned up a few times. V and J are TRBV29-1 and TRBJ2-7; possibly TRBD1 for D (5 bases). CDR1 is SQVTM, CDR2 ANQGSEA, per germline. V lost 2 bases and J 1 base, leaving 18 bases between the germline ends. This CDR3 comprises 16 residues. CDR3 nucleotides: TGCAGCGTTGAACTAGGACACCTATCTCGGTCCTACGAGCAGTACTTC. This translates into CSVELGHLSRSYEQYF.

This clone was counted a single time. The J gene is TRBJ1-2, the V gene TRBV2; 7 bases match TRBD1. This CDR3 has 16 amino acids. Per the germline V gene, CDR1 is SNHLY and CDR2 is FYNNEI. Trimming cost V 6 bases and J 1 base; bases outside gene matches: 11. The DNA of the CDR3 is TGTGCCAGCAGCGCCCCCTCAGGGGGTATTAACTATGGCTACACCTTC. Translated: CASSAPSGGINYGYTF.

The rearrangement uses TRBV12-5 and TRBJ2-7; D is possibly TRBD2 (6 bases). Germline CDR1 reads LGHNT; CDR2 reads FRNRAP. V was cut by 0 bases and J by 0 bases, with 18 bases left in between. The CDR3 is 18 residues long. CDR3 sequence: CASGLVRRGWGPSYEQYF. CDR3 bases: TGTGCTAGTGGTTTGGTACGGAGGGGCTGGGGTCCCTCCTACGAGCAGTACTTC.

This sequence joins TRBV5-6 and TRBJ2-3; D is unclear. Germline CDR1 reads SGHDT; CDR2 reads YYEEEE. Between the trimmed V and J ends, which lost 3 bases and 1 base, there was a span of 3 bases. The CDR3 contains 12 residues. CDR3 residues: CASSSGTDTQYF. The CDR3 DNA reads TGTGCCAGCAGCTCAGGCACAGATACGCAGTATTTT. Together with reference TRBV5-6 and TRBJ2-3, the CDR3 gives the full variable domain: DAGVTQSPTHLIKTRGQQVTLRCSPKSGHDTVSWYQQALGQGPQFIFQYYEEEERQRGNFPDRFSGHQFPNYSSELNVNALLLGDSALYLCASSSGTDTQYFGPGTRLTVL.

The rearrangement uses TRBV30 and TRBJ1-6; weak D call: TRBD1 (5 bases). The CDR3 runs to 13 residues. Trimming removed 3 bases at V and 9 bases at J, with 12 bases between. Germline CDR1 GTSNPN, CDR2 SVGIG (reference sequence). CDR3 amino acids: CAWRPQGTSPLHF. The DNA for the CDR3 is TGTGCCTGGAGGCCGCAGGGTACTTCACCCCTCCACTTT.

The chain employs TRBV30 and TRBJ1-4; 9 bases are shared with TRBD1. This CDR3 has 13 residues. Germline loops: CDR1 GTSNPN, CDR2 SVGIG (reference sequence). Trimming cost V 5 bases and J 3 bases; bases outside gene matches: 1. The CDR3 DNA reads as TGTGCCTGGGACAGGGGGGCTAATGAAAAACTGTTTTTT. Its protein product is CAWDRGANEKLFF.

The chain uses TRBV9 and TRBJ2-1, with 8 bases lining up with TRBD1. Germline V CDR1 and CDR2: SGDLS, YYNGEE. The trim removed 3 bases at V and 9 bases at J, leaving 8 bases unmatched. The CDR3 length is 14 residues. CDR3 coding DNA: TGTGCCAGCAGCGACCAAACAGGGGGAGGTGAGCAGTTCTTC. This sequence encodes CASSDQTGGGEQFF.

This clone was seen only once. The rearrangement uses TRBV6-5 and TRBJ1-5; TRBD1 might be the D (6 bases). CDR1 and CDR2 from the germline V gene are MNHEY and SVGAGI. V was pared by 5 bases and J by 6 bases, with 14 bases between. The CDR3 extends over 14 amino acids. CDR3 nucleotides: TGTGCCAGCAGTGAAGACCAAGGGGGTCAGCCCCAGCATTTT. Amino acid sequence: CASSEDQGGQPQHF.

The chain couples TRBV6-5 to TRBJ1-5; tentative D call: TRBD1 (6 bases). Germline values: CDR1 MNHEY, CDR2 SVGAGI. This CDR3 region has 14 residues. Between the trimmed V and J ends, which lost 6 bases and 5 bases, there was a span of 14 bases. The chain's CDR3 is CASRSGQSYQPQHF. CDR3 bases: TGTGCCAGCAGGTCCGGACAGAGCTATCAGCCCCAGCATTTT.

The V and J genes are TRBV2 and TRBJ1-1, with TRBD1 matching over 8 bases. J gave up 4 bases and V 3 bases, and 4 bases lay outside the gene matches. This CDR3 has 14 residues. Germline CDR1 SNHLY, CDR2 FYNNEI. This CDR3 reads CASSDTGGSTEAFF. CDR3 bases: TGTGCCAGCAGTGACACAGGGGGGAGCACTGAAGCTTTCTTT. Together with reference TRBV2 and TRBJ1-1, the CDR3 gives the full variable domain: EPEVTQTPSHQVTQMGQEVILRCVPISNHLYFYWYRQILGQKVEFLVSFYNNEISEKSEIFDDQFSVERPDGSNFTLKIRSTKLEDSAMYFCASSDTGGSTEAFFGQGTRLTVV.

A single count supports this clone. The chain recombines TRBV7-9 with TRBJ2-5, with 8 bases that match TRBD1. Judging by the DNA end, TRBJ2-7 fits better; the J call may be wrong. The CDR3 runs 15 residues. Germline V gene sequence: CDR1 SEHNR, CDR2 FQNEAQ (reference sequence). CDR3 coding DNA: TGTGCCAGCAGCATCGGGACAGGAAACTCCTACGAGCAGTACTTC. It translates to CASSIGTGNSYEQYF.

A few counts support this clone. CDR3 loop: CASSSSGSSYNEQFF. The CDR3 nucleotides are TGTGCCAGCAGCTCAAGCGGGAGCTCCTACAATGAGCAGTTCTTC. The chain recombines TRBV13 with TRBJ2-1, with 8 bases that match TRBD2. This CDR3 is 15 amino acids long. V shed 4 bases and J 0 bases; nucleotides not matched to a gene: 2. Germline CDR1 PRHDT, CDR2 FYEKMQ (reference sequence).

This rearrangement joins TRBV29-1 to TRBJ1-1; 9 bases line up with TRBD1. This CDR3 has 13 amino acids. Germline V gives CDR1 SQVTM, CDR2 ANQGSEA. After removal of 4 bases from V and 0 bases from J, the junction contained 0 bases not matched to a gene. CDR3 nucleotide sequence: TGCAGCGTTGGGACAGGGGTGAACACTGAAGCTTTCTTT. Its translation is CSVGTGVNTEAFF.

The DNA of the CDR3 is TGTGCCAGCAGCCGCGCAACTAATGAAAAACTGTTTTTT. Its translation: CASSRATNEKLFF. The chain combines TRBV14 with TRBJ1-4, with D uncertain. CDR3 length: 13 amino acids. The germline V gene has CDR1 SGHDN and CDR2 FVKESK. Trimming removed 4 bases from V and 0 bases from J, with 3 bases in between.

Turning to this clone: Mismatch with germline at one junction end may stem from a read error. The rearrangement links TRBV7-9 to TRBJ1-4; TRBD1 aligns across 7 bases. The CDR3 length is 15 residues. Per germline, CDR1 SEHNR and CDR2 FQNEAQ (reference sequence). The CDR3, as DNA: TGTTCCAGCAGCGCAGGACAGGCTACTAATGAAAAACTGTTTTTT. Translated: CSSSAGQATNEKLFF.

The rearrangement links TRBV7-9 to TRBJ1-2; 9 nucleotides align to TRBD1. This CDR3 comprises 14 residues. Trimming at V came to 2 bases and at J to 5 bases, leaving 3 bases not matched to a gene. Germline V gives CDR1 SEHNR, CDR2 FQNEAQ (reference sequence). As DNA, the CDR3 is TGTGCCAGCAGCTTAACTGGACAGGGGTATGGCTACACCTTC. This translates into CASSLTGQGYGYTF.

V and J are TRBV6-5 and TRBJ1-5; a possible D gene is TRBD1 (6 bases). The CDR3 extends over 14 amino acids. Trimming took 2 bases from V and 7 from J, leaving 12 bases between them. CDR1 is MNHEY, CDR2 SVGAGI, per germline. CDR3 residues: CASSYHRESQPQHF. For the CDR3, the DNA is TGTGCCAGCAGTTACCACAGGGAGTCGCAGCCCCAGCATTTT.